This T cell receptor beta chain was captured in a study of T-cell reconstitution after alpha-beta-depleted transplantation in children. This clonotype was detected ten times or more. The CDR3 contains 16 residues. CDR1 is LGHDT, CDR2 YNNKEL, per germline (reference sequence). V was shortened by 2 bases and J by 3 bases, with 13 bases between the two germline ends. Preparing the TCRbeta library involved the use of unique molecular identifiers. MiXCR, applied by TCRdb to the PCR reads, yields one record per CDR3 protein. Of some 250,000 distinct CDR3 sequences listed, around 12% are singletons. This sample comprised PBMCs from the stem cell graft donor, obtained from the stem cell graft. The origin of this receptor is a human donor who donated a stem cell graft to a child with acute lymphoblastic leukemia. This sequence joins TRBV3-1 and TRBJ1-4; D is perhaps TRBD1 (5 bases). CDR3 DNA sequence: TGTGCCAGCAGCCAAAAAACCGGGGACGCTAATGAAAAACTGTTTTTT. Its translation is CASSQKTGDANEKLFF.